The T cell receptor beta chain described here comes from a study of vaccination and CD4 T cells after COVID-19. The Oncomine TCR Beta short-read assay generated sequence data from the DNA of cultured CD4+ T cells. DNA came from CD4+ T cells after culture. TCRdb re-derived calls from the PCR reads in MiXCR, one entry per CDR3 protein. The sample shows roughly 9,000 distinct CDR3 sequences, under 40% of them seen only once. Treatment reported: approximately nine-day PBMC culture with coronavirus spike peptide pools or control peptides (ViraFEST assay). These CD4+ T cells came from an unexposed donor, sampled before the COVID-19 pandemic (2011-2018). Germline lookup yields CDR1 MNHNS and CDR2 SASEGT. There are 15 residues in the CDR3. V lost 5 bases, J lost 3 bases, and 4 bases stayed unmatched. For this clonotype: The antigen is unknown.

This chain links TRBV6-1 with TRBJ2-3; TRBD1 matches 11 bases. This clonotype was obtained from a human donor in good health. Material for sequencing was CD4+ T cells from blood, cultured in vitro. The CDR3 loop reads CASSKDRGRTDTQYF. CDR3 DNA: TGTGCCAGCAGTAAGGACAGGGGGCGGACAGATACGCAGTATTTT.